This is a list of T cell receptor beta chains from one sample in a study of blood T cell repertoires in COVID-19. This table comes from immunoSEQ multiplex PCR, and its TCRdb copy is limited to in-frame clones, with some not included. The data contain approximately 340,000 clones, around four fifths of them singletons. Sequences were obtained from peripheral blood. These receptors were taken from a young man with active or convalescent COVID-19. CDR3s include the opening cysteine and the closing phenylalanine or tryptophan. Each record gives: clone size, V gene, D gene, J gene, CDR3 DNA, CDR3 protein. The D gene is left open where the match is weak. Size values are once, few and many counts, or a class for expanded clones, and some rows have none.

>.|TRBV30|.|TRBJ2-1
TGTGCCTGGAGTGGGGGACTCTTCAATGAGCAGTTCTTC
CAWSGGLFNEQFF
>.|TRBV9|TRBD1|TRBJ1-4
TGTGCCAGCAGCACAGGGGGGGCTAATGAAAAACTGTTTTTT
CASSTGGANEKLFF
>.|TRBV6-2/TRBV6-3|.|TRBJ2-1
TGTGCCAGCAGTCCCTGGAGGTATGAGCAGTTCTTC
CASSPWRYEQFF
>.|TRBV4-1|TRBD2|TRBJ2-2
TGCGCCAGCAGCCAGCCGGGACTACTCACCGGGGAGCTGTTTTTT
CASSQPGLLTGELFF
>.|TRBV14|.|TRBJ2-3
TGTGCCAGCAGCCAAGGGGGCCGCTTGGGTGATACGCAGTATTTT
CASSQGGRLGDTQYF
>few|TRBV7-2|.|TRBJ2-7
TGTGCCAGCAGCCCTCTGGGACTGGGCGAGCAGTACTTC
CASSPLGLGEQYF
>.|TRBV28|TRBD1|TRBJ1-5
TGTGCCAGCAACTTGGACAGGGGAGATCAGCCCCAGCATTTT
CASNLDRGDQPQHF
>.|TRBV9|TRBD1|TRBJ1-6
TGTGCCAGCAGCGGGGACAGGGTGACACCCCTCCACTTT
CASSGDRVTPLHF
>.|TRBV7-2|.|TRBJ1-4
TGTGCCAGCAGCCCGCGACATCCAACTAATGAAAAACTGTTTTTT
CASSPRHPTNEKLFF
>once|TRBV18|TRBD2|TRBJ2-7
TGTGCCAGCTCATCGTTTGGCGGGAGGGCGGTGTACGAGCAGTACTTC
CASSSFGGRAVYEQYF
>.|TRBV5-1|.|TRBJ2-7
TGCGCCAGCAGCACCAGAGAGGGTAGCTCCTACGAGCAGTACTTC
CASSTREGSSYEQYF
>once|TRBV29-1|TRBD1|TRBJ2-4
TGCAGCGCCGGACAGGGGGGCATTCAGTACTTC
CSAGQGGIQYF
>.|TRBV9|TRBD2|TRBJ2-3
TGTGCCAGCAGCGCCAGGACTAGCGGGAGTGGAACAGATACGCAGTATTTT
CASSARTSGSGTDTQYF
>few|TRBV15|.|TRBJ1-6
TGTGCCACCAGCAGAGGGACAGAAGGTTCACCCCTCCACTTT
CATSRGTEGSPLHF
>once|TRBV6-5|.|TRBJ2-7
TGTGCCAGCAGCGTAGATTTTGGGGCAGGGGAGCAGTACTTC
CASSVDFGAGEQYF
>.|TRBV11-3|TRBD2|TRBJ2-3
TGTGCCAGCAGCTGGGGGGACTATTCAGATACGCAGTATTTT
CASSWGDYSDTQYF
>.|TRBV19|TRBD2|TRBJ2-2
TGTGCCAGTGAGGGAATTAGCGGGGTCCGCGCGCTGTTTTTT
CASEGISGVRALFF
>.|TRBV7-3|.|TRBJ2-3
TGTGCCAGCAGCTTAAGCACCCCGGGAGATACGCAGTATTTT
CASSLSTPGDTQYF
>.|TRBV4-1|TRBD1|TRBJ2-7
TGCGCCAGCAGCCATCCGGGACAGGGACGCTACGAGCAGTACTTC
CASSHPGQGRYEQYF
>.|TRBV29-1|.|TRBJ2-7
TGCAGCGTTAGTGCTTCAGGGGTTCAACCCTACGAGCAGTACTTC
CSVSASGVQPYEQYF
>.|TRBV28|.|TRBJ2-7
TGTGCCAGCAGGGTAGCGGCGTACTACGAGCAGTACTTC
CASRVAAYYEQYF
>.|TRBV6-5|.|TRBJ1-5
TGTGCCAGCGGCAGGGACAATCAGCCCCAGCATTTT
CASGRDNQPQHF
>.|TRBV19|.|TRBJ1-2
TGTGCCAGTTCCCCCCCGGGGGAAGAGTACTATGGCTACACCTTC
CASSPPGEEYYGYTF
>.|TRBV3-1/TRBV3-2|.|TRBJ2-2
TGTGCCAGCAGCCCACGAAGATCGGTAGGGGAGCTGTTTTTT
CASSPRRSVGELFF
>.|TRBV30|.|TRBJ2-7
TGTGCCTGGAGGGTGGGAGTCTCCTACGAGCAGTACTTC
CAWRVGVSYEQYF
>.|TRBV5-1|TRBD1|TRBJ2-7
TGCGCCAGCAGTAAAGGACAGGGTAGAGTGGACGAGCAGTACTTC
CASSKGQGRVDEQYF
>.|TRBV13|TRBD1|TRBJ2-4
TGTGCCAGCAGCGTCCACAGGGGGTCCTTAGCCAAAAACATTCAGTACTTC
CASSVHRGSLAKNIQYF
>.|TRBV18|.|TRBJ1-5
TGTGCCAGCTCACCACGCGGGGGAGATACCGGTCAGCCCCAGCATTTT
CASSPRGGDTGQPQHF
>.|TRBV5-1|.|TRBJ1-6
TGCGCCAGCAGCTTGGGTGGGGCAACCTCCTATAATTCACCCCTCCACTTT
CASSLGGATSYNSPLHF
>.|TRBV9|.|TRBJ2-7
TGTGCCAGCAGCGTGGCCTCAGGTGCCGAGCAGTACTTC
CASSVASGAEQYF
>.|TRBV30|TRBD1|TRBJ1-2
TGTGCCTGGGGTGGGGTTTCGGGACAGGGAGAGCTTGGCTACACCTTC
CAWGGVSGQGELGYTF
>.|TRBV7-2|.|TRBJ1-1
TGTGCCAGCAGCTTAACAGAAAGCACTGAAGCTTTCTTT
CASSLTESTEAFF
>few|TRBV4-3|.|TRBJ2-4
TGCGCCAGCAGCCAAGATATGGCCGGGAAGGTAGCCAAAAACATTCAGTACTTC
CASSQDMAGKVAKNIQYF
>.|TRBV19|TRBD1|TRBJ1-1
TGTGCCAGTATTGGGACAGCGAACACTGAAGCTTTCTTT
CASIGTANTEAFF
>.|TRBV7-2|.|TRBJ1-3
TGTGCCAGCAGCCCCGGGATGCACTCTGGAAACACCATATATTTT
CASSPGMHSGNTIYF
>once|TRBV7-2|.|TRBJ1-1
TGTGCCAGCAGCTTAGCCGGGGAGGGGACCACTGAAGCTTTCTTT
CASSLAGEGTTEAFF
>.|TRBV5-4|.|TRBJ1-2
TGTGCCAGCAGCTCCCAAGCAGGCAACTATGGCTACACCTTC
CASSSQAGNYGYTF
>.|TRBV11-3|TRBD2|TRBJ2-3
TGTGCCAGCAGCTTAACGGGGGGGGCAGATACGCAGTATTTT
CASSLTGGADTQYF
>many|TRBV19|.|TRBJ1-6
TGTGCCAGTACTCCGCGCAGGGGCCCTTATTCACCCCTCCACTTT
CASTPRRGPYSPLHF
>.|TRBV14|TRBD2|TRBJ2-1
TGTGCCAGCAGCCAAGCAAGACTAGCGGGGGGGAAAGATCCTGATGAGCAGTTCTTC
CASSQARLAGGKDPDEQFF
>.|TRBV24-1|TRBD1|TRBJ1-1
TGTGCCACCAGTGATTCCTCGGGACAGGGGGCTTTCTTT
CATSDSSGQGAFF
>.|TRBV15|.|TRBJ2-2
TGTGCCACCAGCAGAGAGGAGGGGCGATTCACCGGGGAGCTGTTTTTT
CATSREEGRFTGELFF
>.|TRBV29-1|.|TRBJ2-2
TGCAGCGGGATAGAACAGGGAGTTACCGGGGAGCTGTTTTTT
CSGIEQGVTGELFF
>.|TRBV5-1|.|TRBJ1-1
TGCGCCAGCAGCGAGCAGGGGATATGGGTGAACACTGAAGCTTTCTTT
CASSEQGIWVNTEAFF